This entry lists 25 T cell receptor beta chains sequenced from one sample in a study of blood T cell repertoires in COVID-19. Libraries were prepared by immunoSEQ multiplex PCR; TCRdb keeps only in-frame clonotypes and omits some of them. Of 130,000 to 150,000 clones in the sample, approximately 80% were seen once. Sequencing input: peripheral blood. All receptors come from an older man who had recovered from COVID-19.

The chain employs TRBV7-8 and TRBJ1-5; 9 nucleotides line up with TRBD1. The J segment lost 4 bases and the V segment lost 5 bases, leaving 3 bases of the junction unmatched. Germline CDR1 and CDR2: SGHVS and FQNEAQ. The CDR3 is made up of 14 amino acids. The CDR3 DNA reads TGTGCCAGCAGCCCCGGGACAGGGAATCAGCCCCAGCATTTT. This sequence encodes CASSPGTGNQPQHF.

J is TRBJ1-5 and V is TRBV6-1; D is possibly TRBD1 (6 bases). Deletions cut 2 bases from V and 13 bases from J, with 18 bases between. CDR3 length equals 14 residues. Germline values: CDR1 MNHNS, CDR2 SASEGT. The CDR3 region is CASSETGGRDSQHF. The CDR3 bases are TGTGCCAGCAGTGAAACCGGGGGGCGCGATTCACAGCATTTT.

The rearrangement joins TRBV5-4 to TRBJ2-2; 9 nucleotides agree with TRBD2. This CDR3 region has 17 residues. The germline gives CDR1 SGHNT, CDR2 YYREEE (reference sequence). J lost 2 bases, V lost 1 base, and 6 bases had no gene match. The CDR3 here is CASSLRSSGANTGELFF. CDR3 nucleotide sequence: TGTGCCAGCAGCTTGAGGTCTAGCGGGGCTAACACCGGGGAGCTGTTTTTT.

This chain links TRBV18 with TRBJ1-1, with TRBD1 identical over 8 bases. The CDR3 has 15 amino acids. Unmatched junction bases numbered 9, after V lost 3 bases and J lost 6 bases. Germline V gene lookup returns CDR1 KGHSH and CDR2 LQKENI. The CDR3 sequence is CASSPFQGAEAEAFF. CDR3 bases: TGTGCCAGCTCACCGTTTCAGGGGGCGGAGGCTGAAGCTTTCTTT.

The chain is built from TRBV18 and TRBJ1-5; D might be TRBD1 (5 bases). Germline CDR1 KGHSH, CDR2 LQKENI. The V end was cut by 2 bases, the J end by 8 bases, with 13 bases between. The CDR3 runs 14 residues. CDR3 sequence: CASSPGSGREPQHF. As DNA, the CDR3 is TGTGCCAGCTCACCAGGATCAGGGAGGGAGCCCCAGCATTTT.

This chain links TRBV4-3 with TRBJ1-4; the D gene is possibly TRBD1 (6 bases). This CDR3 region has 17 residues. Looked up from germline, CDR1 is LGHNA and CDR2 is YSLEER. The germline V and J ends were trimmed by 0 bases and 0 bases, with 11 bases remaining between them. This chain's CDR3 is CASSQDRAGATNEKLFF. For the CDR3, the DNA is TGCGCCAGCAGCCAAGATAGGGCAGGGGCAACTAATGAAAAACTGTTTTTT.

V usage is TRBV3-1 (or the pseudogene TRBV3-2) and J usage is TRBJ2-5; TRBD2 agrees at 9 bases. V was clipped by 1 base and J by 2 bases; unmatched bases: 5. This CDR3 has 16 amino acids. Germline V CDR1 and CDR2: LGHDT, YNNKEL (reference sequence). DNA for the CDR3: TGTGCCAGCAGCCAAGCCCTAGCGGGATCTCAAGAGACCCAGTACTTC. This codes for CASSQALAGSQETQYF.

The DNA of the CDR3 is TGTGCCAGCAGTCTGCTAGGTGGGACAGGGGTACTAAGCACAGATACGCAGTATTTT. Protein: CASSLLGGTGVLSTDTQYF. The V and J genes are TRBV6-6 and TRBJ2-3, with 10 bases fitting TRBD1. CDR3 length equals 19 residues. The V segment lost 5 bases and the J segment 0 bases; nucleotides outside the gene matches: 14. Germline-derived CDR1 and CDR2 are MNHNY and SVGAGI (reference sequence).

The V gene is TRBV5-4, the J gene TRBJ2-7, with a tentative D call TRBD2 (5 bases). This CDR3 is 13 amino acids long. Germline V gene lookup returns CDR1 SGHNT and CDR2 YYREEE (reference sequence). Trimming stripped 3 bases from V and 0 bases from J, with 7 bases between. This CDR3 is CASSYRDSYEQYF. The CDR3 DNA reads as TGTGCCAGCAGCTACCGGGACTCCTACGAGCAGTACTTC.

The chain employs TRBV6-2 or TRBV6-3 and TRBJ2-1, with D possibly TRBD2 on 5 matching bases. The CDR3 sequence is 19 residues long. Trimming shortened V by 5 bases and J by 0 bases, and 23 bases separated the two germline ends. Germline V gene sequence: CDR1 MNHEY, CDR2 SVGEGT. The CDR3 coding sequence is TGTGCCAGCAGTCTCCTGCGGGTGGGGTTCTATAGCTCCTACAATGAGCAGTTCTTC. Amino acids: CASSLLRVGFYSSYNEQFF.

V is TRBV19 and J is TRBJ1-1, with D possibly matching TRBD1 (6 bases). Between the trimmed V and J ends, which lost 3 bases and 1 base, there was a span of 18 bases. Germline V gene data show CDR1 as LNHDA and CDR2 as SQIVND (reference sequence). This CDR3 has 17 amino acids. The CDR3, as DNA: TGTGCCAGTAGTATCGCAGGGGTAGGCCCGGGGAACACTGAAGCTTTCTTT. Protein sequence: CASSIAGVGPGNTEAFF.

Here the CDR3 DNA reads TGTGCCAGCCGAACAGGGGCCTTTGGCACAGATACGCAGTATTTT. Amino acids: CASRTGAFGTDTQYF. The gene calls are TRBV25-1 and TRBJ2-3; TRBD1 matches at 7 bases. Losses at the gene ends were 8 bases for V and 1 base for J; bases not matched to a gene: 9. The CDR3 consists of 15 residues. Germline CDR1 is MGHDK and CDR2 is SYGVNS. The full variable domain, its missing parts supplied by reference TRBV25-1 and TRBJ2-3, is EADIYQTPRYLVIGTGKKITLECSQTMGHDKMYWYQQDPGMELHLIHYSYGVNSTEKGDLSSESTVSRIRTEHFPLTLESARPSHTSQYLCASRTGAFGTDTQYFGPGTRLTVL.

J is TRBJ2-7 and V is TRBV9; TRBD1 matches at 10 bases. Germline CDR1 reads SGDLS; CDR2 reads YYNGEE. The CDR3 runs 15 residues. J lost 2 bases, V lost 4 bases, and 6 bases had no gene match. The CDR3 protein is CASSYATGGAYEQYF. CDR3 DNA: TGTGCCAGCAGCTACGCGACAGGGGGCGCCTACGAGCAGTACTTC.

The chain uses TRBV29-1 and TRBJ2-4; TRBD1 aligns across 7 bases. The CDR3 runs to 13 residues. CDR1 is SQVTM, CDR2 ANQGSEA, per germline. J lost 8 bases, V lost 6 bases, and 10 bases had no gene match. The CDR3 coding sequence is TGCAGCGTCGCGACAGGGTCCGGGGACATTCAGTACTTC. Translated: CSVATGSGDIQYF.

V gene TRBV4-3 combines with J gene TRBJ1-1; no reliable D call. Per germline, CDR1 LGHNA and CDR2 YSLEER. The CDR3 totals 15 residues. With 0 bases removed from V and 4 bases from J, the gap between germline ends came to 12 bases. This CDR3 reads CASSQDPIAGTEAFF. The CDR3, as DNA: TGCGCCAGCAGCCAAGACCCGATCGCCGGCACTGAAGCTTTCTTT.

The rearrangement joins TRBV10-2 to TRBJ2-5, with 7 bases fitting TRBD2. This CDR3 region has 15 residues. CDR1 is WSHSY and CDR2 is SAAADI in the germline V gene. V lost 3 bases, J lost 4 bases, and 8 bases stayed unmatched. The CDR3, as DNA: TGCGCCAGCAGTGATCGTCGGCGGGGGAGAGAGACCCAGTACTTC. It specifies CASSDRRRGRETQYF.

This clone was seen a single time. The chain combines TRBV7-2 with TRBJ1-2; tentative D call: TRBD1 (6 bases). Germline V gene data show CDR1 as SGHTA and CDR2 as FQGNSA. This CDR3 has 13 residues. The V gene lost 4 bases and the J gene lost 8 bases, with 14 bases spanning the gap. CDR3 bases: TGTGCCAGCAGCTACAGGGCCTTGAGAGGCTACACCTTC. This gives the protein CASSYRALRGYTF.

This chain uses TRBV7-6 with TRBJ2-7, with 8 positions matching TRBD1. Trimming took 7 bases from V and 5 from J; bases not matched to a gene: 10. This CDR3 spans 14 amino acids. CDR1 and CDR2 from the germline V gene are SGHVS and FNYEAQ. The CDR3 DNA sequence: TGTGCCAGCATCCTGACAGGGGAGGATCACGAGCAGTACTTC. Protein sequence: CASILTGEDHEQYF.

The CDR3 DNA reads as TGTGCTAGTGGTTTGGTAATCAGGGGGCTTTCCCAAGAGACCCAGTACTTC. Protein: CASGLVIRGLSQETQYF. This chain links TRBV12-5 with TRBJ2-5, with 8 bases fitting TRBD1. V lost 0 bases and J lost 1; bases outside the gene matches: 7. This CDR3 has 17 residues. The germline CDR1 and CDR2 sequences are LGHNT and FRNRAP.

The chain couples TRBV27 to TRBJ2-7, with 10 bases aligning to TRBD2. CDR1 and CDR2 (germline): MNHEY, SMNVEV (reference sequence). The CDR3 is made up of 14 amino acids. Trimming at V came to 3 bases and at J to 3 bases, leaving 2 bases not matched to a gene. The CDR3 nucleotides read TGTGCCAGCAGTTTGAGGACTAGCGGCTACGAGCAGTACTTC. It yields the protein CASSLRTSGYEQYF.

The chain joins TRBV24-1 to TRBJ2-2, with TRBD2 matching 10 bases. The CDR3 consists of 14 residues. Germline V gene lookup returns CDR1 KGHDR and CDR2 SFDVKD. V lost 9 bases, J lost 5 bases, and 5 bases stayed unmatched. DNA for the CDR3: TGTGCCACCGGAGCTAGCGGGGGTACCGGGGAGCTGTTTTTT. Its translation: CATGASGGTGELFF.

The genes are TRBV13 and TRBJ2-7, with TRBD2 identical over 8 bases. V was clipped by 0 bases and J by 0 bases; unmatched bases: 4. CDR3 length equals 16 residues. From germline, CDR1 is PRHDT and CDR2 FYEKMQ (reference sequence). Here the CDR3 reads CASSLGGGVISYEQYF. In DNA form, the CDR3 reads TGTGCCAGCAGCTTAGGCGGGGGGGTTATCTCCTACGAGCAGTACTTC.

This chain links TRBV5-5 with TRBJ2-6, with D uncertain. Germline CDR1 SGHKS, CDR2 YYEKEE (reference sequence). The CDR3 is 16 amino acids. Trimming shortened V by 4 bases and J by 0 bases, and 11 bases separated the two germline ends. The CDR3 reads CASSPRLLSGANVLTF. In nucleotides, the CDR3 is TGTGCCAGCAGCCCAAGACTGCTCTCTGGGGCCAACGTCCTGACTTTC. Using reference TRBV5-5 and TRBJ2-6 for the parts outside the CDR3, the full variable domain is DAGVTQSPTHLIKTRGQQVTLRCSPISGHKSVSWYQQVLGQGPQFIFQYYEKEERGRGNFPDRFSARQFPNYSSELNVNALLLGDSALYLCASSPRLLSGANVLTFGAGSRLTVL.

This chain uses TRBV2 with TRBJ2-1; the D is unclear. This CDR3 spans 13 amino acids. The germline CDR1 and CDR2 sequences are SNHLY and FYNNEI. V lost 0 bases and J 4 bases, leaving 4 bases between the germline ends. This chain's CDR3 is CASSEARYNEQFF. CDR3 in DNA: TGTGCCAGCAGTGAAGCCAGATACAATGAGCAGTTCTTC.

The gene calls are TRBV30 and TRBJ2-3; D possibly corresponds to TRBD2 (6 bases). The V gene's germline CDR1 is GTSNPN and CDR2 SVGIG (reference sequence). Between the trimmed V and J ends, which lost 2 bases and 14 bases, there was a span of 14 bases. This CDR3 spans 11 amino acids. CDR3 protein: CAWSWGGEMYF. The CDR3 DNA reads TGTGCCTGGAGTTGGGGAGGAGAAATGTATTTT.